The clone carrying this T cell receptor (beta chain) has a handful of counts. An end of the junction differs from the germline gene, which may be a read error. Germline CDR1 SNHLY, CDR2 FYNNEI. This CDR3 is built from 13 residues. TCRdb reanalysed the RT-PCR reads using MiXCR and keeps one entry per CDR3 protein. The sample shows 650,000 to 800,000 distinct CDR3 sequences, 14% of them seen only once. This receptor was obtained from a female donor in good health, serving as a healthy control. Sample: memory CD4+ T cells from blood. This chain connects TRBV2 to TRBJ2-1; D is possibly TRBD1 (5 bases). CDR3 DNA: TGTGCCAGCAGGGAAGGGGAACGCGATGAGCAGTTCTTC. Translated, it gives CASREGERDEQFF.